Shown below are 7 T cell receptor beta chains from a single sample sequenced in a study of blood T cell repertoires in COVID-19 (dated by TCRdb to the early 2020s). Library prep was done by the immunoSEQ multiplex PCR assay. TCRdb took over this immuneACCESS table, retaining in-frame rearrangements with V and J assigned. Such tables are incomplete; in checked studies, under half of the missing clones stem from an unresolved V gene, and the remainder is unexplained. The sample data list some 300,000 clones, and roughly 90% of these were observed just once. Around 0.92% of the sample comes from the top ten. What was sequenced was PBMCs or T cells enriched from blood (not recorded which). The receptors were sampled from a woman aged 25 to 45 who had recovered from COVID-19.

This clone was observed once. This chain joins TRBV3-1 (or the pseudogene TRBV3-2) and TRBJ2-3, with D possibly TRBD1 on 6 matching bases. The germline V gene has CDR1 LGHDT and CDR2 YNNKEL (reference sequence). The CDR3 contains 17 residues. V lost 0 bases and J 3 bases, leaving 16 bases between the germline ends. The CDR3 DNA is TGTGCCAGCAGCCAAGAGGGGGCAGGGTTGTGGACAGATACGCAGTATTTT. It translates to CASSQEGAGLWTDTQYF.

The chain couples TRBV6-4 to TRBJ2-4, with D perhaps matching TRBD1 (5 bases). This CDR3 is 13 amino acids long. CDR1 is MRHNA and CDR2 is SNTAGT in the germline V gene. Trimming shortened V by 0 bases and J by 5 bases, and 5 bases separated the two germline ends. The CDR3 nucleotides read TGTGCCAGCAGTGACTCAGGGGAAAACATTCAGTACTTC. It is translated as CASSDSGENIQYF.

This clone was observed a few times. V usage is TRBV19 and J usage is TRBJ1-2; D gene ambiguous. The CDR3 length is 15 residues. V lost 5 bases and J 8 bases, leaving 21 bases between the germline ends. From germline, CDR1 is LNHDA and CDR2 SQIVND (reference sequence). The CDR3 here is CASSPGWRKAQGYTF. The CDR3 DNA follows: TGTGCCAGTAGTCCCGGGTGGAGGAAGGCTCAGGGCTACACCTTC.

The chain carries TRBV7-2 and TRBJ2-7; 7 bases are shared with TRBD1. The CDR3 totals 14 residues. V dropped 5 bases and J dropped 2; count of bases not matched to a gene: 6. From germline, CDR1 is SGHTA and CDR2 FQGNSA. CDR3 protein: CASSQPGQTYEQYF. The CDR3 DNA follows: TGTGCCAGCAGCCAACCGGGACAGACCTACGAGCAGTACTTC.

This chain connects TRBV28 to TRBJ1-6; D might be TRBD1 (6 bases). Germline V lookup: CDR1 MDHEN, CDR2 SYDVKM. The V end lost 10 bases, the J end lost 6 bases, and 34 bases lay between the germline ends. The CDR3 sequence is 20 residues long. The CDR3 sequence is CATIGPPRSPVGGSNSPLHF. The CDR3 region has the DNA TGTGCCACCATAGGTCCGCCCCGCAGCCCGGTTGGGGGCAGTAATTCACCCCTCCACTTT.

This clone was observed a few times. V gene TRBV12-3 or TRBV12-4 combines with J gene TRBJ2-1; D unclear. The CDR3 extends over 13 amino acids. V lost 11 bases and J 7 bases, leaving 18 bases between the germline ends. CDR3 bases: TGTGCCTCGTCGGTCGACTTGGAAAATGAGCAGTTCTTC. Translating gives CASSVDLENEQFF.

DNA for the CDR3: TGCGCCAGCAGTCCCCTCGATGAGCAGTTCTTC. This gives the protein CASSPLDEQFF. The rearrangement uses TRBV10-2 and TRBJ2-1; no definite D call. The CDR3 consists of 11 residues. In germline, CDR1 is WSHSY, CDR2 SAAADI. Between the trimmed V and J ends, which lost 5 bases and 8 bases, there was a span of 7 bases.